This TCR beta chain emerged from a study of blood T cells in healthy people across ages. This CDR3 contains 13 residues. Germline assignment: CDR1 DFQATT and CDR2 SNEGSKA (reference sequence). V shed 5 bases and J 5 bases; nucleotides not matched to a gene: 8. The study, taken as a whole, reports: In these data, TCR beta diversity tracked strongly with naive T cell percentage. As age increased, TCR beta diversity per million T cells fell in a roughly linear fashion.

This clonotype showed up just a few times. The antigen is undetermined. Through a sample-barcoded 5' primer and a J-beta primer mix, a second PCR was run for about 6 to 12 cycles. Each cDNA molecule was tagged by a template-switch adaptor with 12 random nucleotides. TCRdb independently ran MiXCR on the 5' RACE reads; one entry per CDR3 protein. Of about a million distinct CDR3 sequences listed, 45% to 60% are singletons. The receptor was derived from a woman aged 55-69 years in good health. Sequenced sample: blood. The chain joins TRBV20-1 to TRBJ2-5; TRBD2 agrees at 7 bases. The CDR3 loop is CSAEWRERETQYF. The CDR3 DNA is TGCAGTGCTGAGTGGCGGGAGCGGGAGACCCAGTACTTC.